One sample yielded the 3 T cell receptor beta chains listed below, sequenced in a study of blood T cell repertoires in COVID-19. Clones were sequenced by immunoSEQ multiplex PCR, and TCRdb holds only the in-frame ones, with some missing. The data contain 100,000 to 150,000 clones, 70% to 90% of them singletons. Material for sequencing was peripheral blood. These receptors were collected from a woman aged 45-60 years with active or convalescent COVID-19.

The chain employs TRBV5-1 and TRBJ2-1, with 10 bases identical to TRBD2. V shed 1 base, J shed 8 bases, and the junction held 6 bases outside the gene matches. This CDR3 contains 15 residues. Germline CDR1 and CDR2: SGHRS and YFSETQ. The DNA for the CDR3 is TGCGCCAGCAGCTTGACAGCGGGAGGGAACGATGAGCAGTTCTTC. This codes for CASSLTAGGNDEQFF.

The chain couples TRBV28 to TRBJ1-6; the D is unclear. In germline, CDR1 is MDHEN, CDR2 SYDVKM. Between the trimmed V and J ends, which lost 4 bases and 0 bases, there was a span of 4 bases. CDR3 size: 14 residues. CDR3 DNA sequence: TGTGCCAGCAGTTCCGGCTCCTATAATTCACCCCTCCACTTT. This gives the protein CASSSGSYNSPLHF.

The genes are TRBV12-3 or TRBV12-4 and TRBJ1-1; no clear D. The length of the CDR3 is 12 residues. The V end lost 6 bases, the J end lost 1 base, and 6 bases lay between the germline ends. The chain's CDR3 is CASRTRNTEAFF. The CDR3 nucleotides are TGTGCCAGCAGAACGCGGAACACTGAAGCTTTCTTT.